This entry lists 10 T cell receptor beta chains sequenced from one sample in a study of cytomegalovirus exposure and HLA in healthy donors (dated 2017 in TCRdb). The library was obtained by the immunoSEQ multiplex PCR assay. The multiplex PCR relied on a mix of 60 forward primers for TCR Vbeta segments and 13 reverse primers for TCR Jbeta segments. The immuneACCESS repertoire file appears here via TCRdb, limited to in-frame rearrangements. These files lack a portion of the clones; in checked studies, under half of the deficit traces to unresolved V genes, and the cause of the others is not known. The sample includes some 74,000 clones, with 66% observed a single time. 20% to 25% of the sample belongs to the ten largest clones. Sequenced sample: PBMCs. The receptors here all came from a man aged 40-55 years in good health and CMV-seropositive.

This clone has a handful of counts. The rearrangement uses TRBV7-3 and TRBJ1-1, with a tentative D call TRBD1 (6 bases). In germline, CDR1 is SGHTA, CDR2 FQGTGA. The CDR3 totals 13 residues. V was shortened by 0 bases and J by 7 bases, with 9 bases between the two germline ends. CDR3 coding DNA: TGTGCCAGCAGCTTAACGCAGGGGCTTGAAGCTTTCTTT. It is translated as CASSLTQGLEAFF.

The chain joins TRBV6-4 to TRBJ1-6, with 10 bases aligning to TRBD1. Germline CDR1 and CDR2: MRHNA and SNTAGT. This CDR3 is 14 amino acids long. The ends lost 6 bases at V and 9 bases at J; junction bases unmatched: 5. This CDR3 reads CASRSGQGGSPLHF. In DNA form, the CDR3 reads TGTGCCAGCAGGTCCGGACAGGGGGGTTCACCCCTCCACTTT.

The chain uses TRBV29-1 and TRBJ2-7, with D possibly being TRBD1 (7 bases). The CDR3 extends over 13 amino acids. Germline V gives CDR1 SQVTM, CDR2 ANQGSEA. V was cut by 6 bases and J by 4 bases, with 16 bases left in between. The CDR3 is CSVLADRRYEQYF. The CDR3 coding sequence is TGCAGCGTCTTAGCGGACAGGCGTTACGAGCAGTACTTC.

The chain carries TRBV30 and TRBJ2-3, with D possibly being TRBD1 (6 bases). This CDR3 spans 16 amino acids. V lost 0 bases to trimming and J lost 0 bases, with 13 bases between them. Germline loops: CDR1 GTSNPN, CDR2 SVGIG (reference sequence). This CDR3 reads CAWSVLAGASTDTQYF. Written as DNA, the CDR3 is TGTGCCTGGAGTGTACTGGCAGGGGCTAGCACAGATACGCAGTATTTT. The complete variable domain, with remaining parts taken from reference TRBV30 and TRBJ2-3, reads SQTIHQWPATLVQPVGSPLSLECTVEGTSNPNLYWYRQAAGRGLQLLFYSVGIGQISSEVPQNLSASRPQDRQFILSSKKLLLSDSGFYLCAWSVLAGASTDTQYFGPGTRLTVL.

The V gene is TRBV7-2, the J gene TRBJ1-1; 8 nucleotides line up with TRBD1. The CDR3 extends over 15 amino acids. CDR1 is SGHTA and CDR2 is FQGNSA in the germline V gene. V shed 4 bases, J shed 4 bases, and the junction held 8 bases outside the gene matches. The CDR3 region is CASSSSDRAGTEAFF. The CDR3 nucleotides are TGTGCCAGCAGCTCGTCGGACAGGGCAGGCACTGAAGCTTTCTTT.

The V gene is TRBV6-5, the J gene TRBJ1-3; no clear D. Germline lookup yields CDR1 MNHEY and CDR2 SVGAGI. Trimming pared 5 bases from V and 2 bases from J, leaving 10 bases between. There are 14 residues in the CDR3. CDR3 DNA: TGTGCCAGCAGTCCGGACTCGACTGGAAACACCATATATTTT. Translation: CASSPDSTGNTIYF.

This clone was detected a few times. V usage is TRBV6-1 and J usage is TRBJ2-3, with TRBD2 matching 13 bases. CDR1 and CDR2 from the germline V gene are MNHNS and SASEGT. The CDR3 covers 16 residues. V gave up 4 bases and J gave up 4 bases; unmatched junction bases: 5. The CDR3 loop is CASSVTSGGAPDTQYF. CDR3 nucleotide sequence: TGTGCCAGCAGTGTCACTAGCGGGGGGGCCCCAGATACGCAGTATTTT.

This clone is medium-sized. This chain uses TRBV5-1 with TRBJ1-1; D might be TRBD1 (5 bases). CDR1 is SGHRS and CDR2 is YFSETQ in the germline V gene. This CDR3 region has 13 residues. The V and J ends lost 3 bases and 2 bases respectively, with 8 bases between them. The CDR3 protein is CASSSRVNTEAFF. In nucleotides, the CDR3 is TGCGCCAGCAGCTCCAGGGTAAACACTGAAGCTTTCTTT.

This clone was picked up one time. The V and J genes are TRBV30 and TRBJ1-2; 7 bases fit TRBD1. From germline, CDR1 is GTSNPN and CDR2 SVGIG (reference sequence). CDR3 length: 14 residues. The V gene end was trimmed by 0 bases and the J gene end by 4 bases; junction bases not matched to a gene: 5. CDR3 sequence reads: CAWSVPGGGYGYTF. The CDR3 nucleotides are TGTGCCTGGAGTGTCCCAGGGGGAGGCTATGGCTACACCTTC.

This clone turned up a few times. The chain uses TRBV6-5 and TRBJ1-1; no clear D. Trimming took 6 bases from V and 3 from J, leaving 14 bases between them. Per the germline V gene, CDR1 is MNHEY and CDR2 is SVGAGI. The CDR3 consists of 14 residues. The CDR3 sequence: CASSSLPGDTEAFF. The CDR3 DNA sequence: TGTGCCAGCAGCTCACTGCCGGGAGACACTGAAGCTTTCTTT.